This T cell receptor beta chain was identified during a study of blood T cells in healthy people across ages. For the second PCR, which ran for about 7 to 11 cycles, a sample-barcoded 5' primer and a J-beta primer mix were used. TCRdb re-called the 5' RACE reads with MiXCR, one entry per CDR3 protein. The table records 800,000 or so distinct CDR3 sequences, around a quarter of them present only once. The CDR3 loop spans 15 amino acids. CDR1 is ENHRY, CDR2 SYGVKD, per germline. Between the trimmed V and J ends, which lost 2 bases and 6 bases, there was a span of 14 bases. The sample also formed part of further work on T cells of mothers and their children.

The clonotype originates from a boy between 10 and 17 years old in good health. The gene calls are TRBV10-3 and TRBJ2-1, with a tentative D call TRBD1 (5 bases). The sequencing input was blood. Written as DNA, the CDR3 is TGTGCCATCAGTGAGGGTACTTCAAGGGGCAATGAGCAGTTCTTC. Its protein is CAISEGTSRGNEQFF.